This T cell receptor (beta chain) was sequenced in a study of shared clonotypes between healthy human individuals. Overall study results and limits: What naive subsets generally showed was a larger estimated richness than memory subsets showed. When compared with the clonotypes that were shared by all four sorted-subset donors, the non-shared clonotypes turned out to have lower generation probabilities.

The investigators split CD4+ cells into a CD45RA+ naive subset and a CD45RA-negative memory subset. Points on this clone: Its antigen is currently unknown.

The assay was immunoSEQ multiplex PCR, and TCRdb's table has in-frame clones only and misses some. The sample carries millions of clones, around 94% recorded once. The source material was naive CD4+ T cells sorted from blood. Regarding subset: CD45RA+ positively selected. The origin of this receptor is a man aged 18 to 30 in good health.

The CDR3 loop is CASSFFATQETQYF. The CDR3 DNA sequence: TGTGCCAGCAGCTTCTTTGCAACACAAGAGACCCAGTACTTC. The V call is TRBV5-6, the J call TRBJ2-5; no definite D call. The germline V gene encodes CDR1 SGHDT and CDR2 YYEEEE. The CDR3 is 14 amino acids. V was pared by 2 bases and J by 2 bases, with 10 bases between.